This T cell receptor (beta chain) emerged from a study of blood T cell repertoires in COVID-19. The overall study: Samples came from the United States, Italy and Spain, spanning acute and convalescent COVID-19.

It was during active infection that Seattle patients were enrolled and then longitudinally followed. This CDR3 is 15 amino acids long. The germline V gene encodes CDR1 SGHTA and CDR2 FQGTGA. Between the trimmed V and J ends, which lost 6 bases and 8 bases, there was a span of 20 bases. Assay used: immunoSEQ multiplex PCR; TCRdb lists only in-frame clones, some missing. The profile shows 20,000 to 30,000 clones, around four fifths of them singletons. This sequence was found in a woman aged 70 to 79 with COVID-19, enrolled during active disease. V usage is TRBV7-3 and J usage is TRBJ2-1; D perhaps matches TRBD2 (6 bases). The sequencing input was peripheral blood. DNA of the CDR3: TGTGCCAGCAGTTCAACCCCAGGAGGGCCTCATGAGCAGTTCTTC. Translating gives CASSSTPGGPHEQFF.